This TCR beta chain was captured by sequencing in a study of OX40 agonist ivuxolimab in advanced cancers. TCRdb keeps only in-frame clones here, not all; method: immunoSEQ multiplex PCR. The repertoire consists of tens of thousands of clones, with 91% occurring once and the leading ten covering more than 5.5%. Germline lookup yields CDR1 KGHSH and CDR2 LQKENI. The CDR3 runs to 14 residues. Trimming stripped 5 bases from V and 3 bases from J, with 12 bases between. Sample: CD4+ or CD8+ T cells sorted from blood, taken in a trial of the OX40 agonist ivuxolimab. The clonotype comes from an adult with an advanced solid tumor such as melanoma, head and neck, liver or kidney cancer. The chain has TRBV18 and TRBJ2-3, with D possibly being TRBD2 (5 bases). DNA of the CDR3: TGTGCCAGCTCAGTGGACTCGGGGACAGATACGCAGTATTTT. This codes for CASSVDSGTDTQYF.